The 32 T cell receptor beta chains in this list originate from one sample, sequenced in a study of blood T cell repertoires in COVID-19. Sequencing used immunoSEQ multiplex PCR; TCRdb keeps in-frame clones, though not all of them. This table holds about 190,000 clones, about 88% found once. Sequencing was carried out using peripheral blood. The receptor set was obtained from a man between 25 and 39 years old with active or convalescent COVID-19.

The chain is built from TRBV29-1 and TRBJ2-1; 7 bases align to TRBD2. CDR1 is SQVTM, CDR2 ANQGSEA, per germline. The CDR3 sequence is 16 residues long. The V gene end was trimmed by 4 bases and the J gene end by 0 bases; junction bases not matched to a gene: 9. This chain's CDR3 is CSVVSSSGFSYNEQFF. CDR3 sequence (DNA): TGCAGCGTTGTCTCGTCTAGCGGATTCTCCTACAATGAGCAGTTCTTC.

The chain couples TRBV2 to TRBJ1-2; maybe TRBD1 (6 bases). Germline CDR1 and CDR2: SNHLY and FYNNEI. V lost 4 bases and J lost 4, with 16 bases in between. This CDR3 region has 15 residues. The CDR3 DNA reads TGTGCCAGCAGTGGTCTTGGCAGGGGAATCTATGGCTACACCTTC. This codes for CASSGLGRGIYGYTF.

The chain combines TRBV6-5 with TRBJ1-1; D call uncertain. Germline V CDR1 and CDR2: MNHEY, SVGAGI. V was cut by 5 bases and J by 5 bases, with 9 bases left in between. CDR3 size: 12 residues. DNA for the CDR3: TGTGCCAGCAGTACGGGGAGGACTGAAGCTTTCTTT. Translated, it gives CASSTGRTEAFF.

This chain joins TRBV7-2 and TRBJ1-3, with a possible D match to TRBD1 (6 bases). Per the germline V gene, CDR1 is SGHTA and CDR2 is FQGNSA. CDR3 length: 15 residues. Trimming took off 4 bases at V and 2 bases at J, with 12 bases between the two ends. Here the CDR3 reads CASSSQTGTGNTIYF. The DNA of the CDR3 is TGTGCCAGCAGCTCTCAAACAGGGACTGGAAACACCATATATTTT.

The chain employs TRBV19 and TRBJ1-5; 8 bases map to TRBD1. Germline trimming cut 6 bases from V and 4 bases from J; bases unmatched to any gene: 8. There are 15 residues in the CDR3. Germline V CDR1 and CDR2: LNHDA, SQIVND (reference sequence). CDR3 sequence: CASSANGQGNQPQHF. CDR3 in DNA: TGTGCCAGTAGCGCCAACGGACAGGGAAATCAGCCCCAGCATTTT.

This chain joins TRBV29-1 and TRBJ2-1; 8 bases align to TRBD2. Germline V lookup: CDR1 SQVTM, CDR2 ANQGSEA. V was clipped by 5 bases and J by 0 bases; unmatched bases: 18. The CDR3 consists of 19 residues. CDR3 nucleotide sequence: TGCAGCGTTCACGGAGGACTAGCTGGGGCAACGAGCTCCTACAATGAGCAGTTCTTC. It specifies CSVHGGLAGATSSYNEQFF.

V usage is TRBV5-6 and J usage is TRBJ1-6, with a tentative D call TRBD1 (6 bases). The length of the CDR3 is 15 residues. V lost 4 bases and J 3 bases, leaving 11 bases between the germline ends. Germline CDR1 reads SGHDT; CDR2 reads YYEEEE. Written as DNA, the CDR3 is TGTGCCAGCAGCCAGATAGGGGGCTATAATTCACCCCTCCACTTT. Translated, it gives CASSQIGGYNSPLHF. The variable domain in full, with the rest retrieved from reference TRBV5-6 and TRBJ1-6, is DAGVTQSPTHLIKTRGQQVTLRCSPKSGHDTVSWYQQALGQGPQFIFQYYEEEERQRGNFPDRFSGHQFPNYSSELNVNALLLGDSALYLCASSQIGGYNSPLHFGNGTRLTVT.

This chain connects TRBV12-3 or TRBV12-4 to TRBJ2-7, with D possibly matching TRBD2 (6 bases). V gave up 3 bases and J gave up 5 bases, with 8 bases separating them. This CDR3 is 12 amino acids long. The CDR3 protein is CASSLGGNEQYV. CDR3 in DNA: TGTGCCAGCAGTTTGGGGGGAAACGAGCAGTACGTC.

This clone has just a few counts. V is TRBV29-1 and J is TRBJ1-4, with 8 nucleotides matching TRBD1. CDR1 and CDR2 (germline): SQVTM, ANQGSEA. The trim removed 7 bases at V and 3 bases at J, leaving 7 bases unmatched. The CDR3 has 14 amino acids. DNA of the CDR3: TGCAGCGCCGTCCAGGGGGCGGCTAATGAAAAACTGTTTTTT. It codes for CSAVQGAANEKLFF.

The rearrangement joins TRBV12-3 or TRBV12-4 to TRBJ2-5; the D is unclear. The CDR3 consists of 10 residues. V was clipped by 9 bases and J by 5 bases, with 7 bases between them. The CDR3 here is CARRGETQYF. DNA for the CDR3: TGTGCCAGGCGAGGCGAGACCCAGTACTTC.

This clone was seen just once. V is TRBV27 and J is TRBJ1-6; D is possibly TRBD1 (5 bases). V was clipped by 11 bases and J by 7 bases, with 15 bases between them. This CDR3 contains 13 residues. Germline CDR1 is MNHEY and CDR2 is SMNVEV (reference sequence). Here the CDR3 DNA reads TGTGCCCCCCCTGGGGCGGGAAATTCACCCCTCCACTTT. Its protein product is CAPPGAGNSPLHF.

This rearrangement joins TRBV30 to TRBJ1-4; D is unclear. CDR1 and CDR2 (germline): GTSNPN, SVGIG (reference sequence). The ends were cut back, 4 bases at V and 8 bases at J, with 11 bases in the middle. This CDR3 region has 12 residues. This CDR3 reads CAWNDGGEKLFF. The CDR3 coding sequence is TGTGCCTGGAATGATGGAGGGGAAAAACTGTTTTTT.

This sequence joins TRBV18 and TRBJ1-5; D is perhaps TRBD1 (5 bases). CDR3 length: 14 amino acids. The germline CDR1 and CDR2 sequences are KGHSH and LQKENI. The V end lost 4 bases, the J end lost 6 bases, and 13 bases lay between the germline ends. The CDR3 here is CASSHPAGGQPQHF. CDR3 nucleotide sequence: TGTGCCAGCTCACACCCGGCGGGGGGTCAGCCCCAGCATTTT.

CDR3: CASSVQTSGGYNEQFF. CDR3 DNA: TGTGCCAGCAGCGTCCAGACTAGCGGGGGGTACAATGAGCAGTTCTTC. This chain joins TRBV9 and TRBJ2-1; 13 bases agree with TRBD2. This CDR3 is built from 16 residues. Germline lookup yields CDR1 SGDLS and CDR2 YYNGEE. The J segment lost 4 bases and the V segment lost 2 bases, leaving 3 bases of the junction unmatched.

V is TRBV18 and J is TRBJ1-6; D is unresolved. Trimming cost V 2 bases and J 1 base, with 9 bases left between them. From germline, CDR1 is KGHSH and CDR2 LQKENI. There are 16 residues in the CDR3. CDR3 residues: CASSPSPGSYNSPLHF. The DNA for the CDR3 is TGTGCCAGCTCACCATCTCCGGGGTCCTATAATTCACCCCTCCACTTT.

The genes are TRBV29-1 and TRBJ2-2; 8 bases fit TRBD1. The CDR3 runs 13 residues. The germline gives CDR1 SQVTM, CDR2 ANQGSEA. V was pared by 6 bases and J by 1 base, with 1 base of the junction left unmatched. The CDR3 here is CSVGTGNTGELFF. CDR3 coding DNA: TGCAGCGTGGGGACAGGGAACACCGGGGAGCTGTTTTTT.

The chain links TRBV28 to TRBJ2-5; 7 positions agree with TRBD1. V dropped 5 bases and J dropped 1; count of bases not matched to a gene: 7. CDR1 and CDR2 (germline): MDHEN, SYDVKM. The CDR3 sequence is 15 residues long. CDR3 sequence reads: CASSTNRDSQETQYF. In nucleotides, the CDR3 is TGTGCCAGCAGTACCAACCGGGACAGCCAAGAGACCCAGTACTTC.

The chain links TRBV11-2 to TRBJ1-2; D unresolved. The ends were cut back, 1 base at V and 6 bases at J, with 15 bases in the middle. The CDR3 consists of 15 residues. Germline-derived CDR1 and CDR2 are SGHAT and FQNNGV. The CDR3 nucleotides are TGTGCCAGCAGCTTAGGACCGGCGCTTCGGGATGGCTACACCTTC. It encodes CASSLGPALRDGYTF.

The CDR3 nucleotides are TGTGCCAGCAGCTTAGTGGGTAGCGGGAGGAGCTCCTACAATGAGCAGTTCTTC. Residues: CASSLVGSGRSSYNEQFF. The chain carries TRBV7-2 and TRBJ2-1, with 10 bases that match TRBD2. V gave up 1 base and J gave up 0 bases; unmatched junction bases: 6. This CDR3 is built from 18 residues. Germline CDR1 is SGHTA and CDR2 is FQGNSA. Looking up the rest from reference TRBV7-2 and TRBJ2-1 gives the full variable domain: GAGVSQSPSNKVTEKGKDVELRCDPISGHTALYWYRQSLGQGLEFLIYFQGNSAPDKSGLPSDRFSAERTGGSVSTLTIQRTQQEDSAVYLCASSLVGSGRSSYNEQFFGPGTRLTVL.

The chain combines TRBV19 with TRBJ1-4, with TRBD1 matching 7 bases. Germline CDR1 is LNHDA and CDR2 is SQIVND (reference sequence). The CDR3 is 15 amino acids. With V trimmed by 3 bases and J by 3 bases, 4 bases remained unmatched. CDR3 sequence (DNA): TGTGCCAGTAGTATCCGACAGGGCTCTAATGAAAAACTGTTTTTT. Encoded protein: CASSIRQGSNEKLFF.

V usage is TRBV6-5 and J usage is TRBJ2-5, with D hard to call. This CDR3 has 15 residues. The ends were cut back, 2 bases at V and 2 bases at J, with 12 bases in the middle. Germline lookup yields CDR1 MNHEY and CDR2 SVGAGI. This CDR3 is CASSYAVQFQETQYF. The CDR3 DNA reads as TGTGCCAGCAGTTACGCCGTCCAGTTTCAAGAGACCCAGTACTTC.

V is TRBV18 and J is TRBJ2-6; D call uncertain. Trimming removed 5 bases from V and 0 bases from J, with 8 bases in between. Germline V gives CDR1 KGHSH, CDR2 LQKENI. This CDR3 contains 15 residues. In DNA form, the CDR3 reads TGTGCCAGCTCATCCCAGGACTCTGGGGCCAACGTCCTGACTTTC. Residues: CASSSQDSGANVLTF.

This chain links TRBV23-1 with TRBJ2-7, with TRBD1 matching 8 bases. TRBV23-1 is designated an ORF whose function remains uncertain. Trimming cost V 0 bases and J 2 bases; bases outside gene matches: 9. The CDR3 is made up of 17 amino acids. This CDR3 is CASSQSYLLDRAYEQYF. The DNA for the CDR3 is TGCGCCAGCAGTCAATCCTATCTTTTGGACAGGGCCTACGAGCAGTACTTC.

J is TRBJ1-3 and V is TRBV19, with 8 bases matching TRBD1. CDR1 LNHDA and CDR2 SQIVND come from the germline V gene (reference sequence). V lost 2 bases, J lost 0 bases, and 9 bases stayed unmatched. The CDR3 loop spans 18 amino acids. The CDR3: CASSIMGTGGSSGNTIYF. Here the CDR3 DNA reads TGTGCCAGTAGTATAATGGGGACAGGAGGGAGCTCTGGAAACACCATATATTTT.

The V and J genes are TRBV29-1 and TRBJ1-5; D gene ambiguous. V was cut by 3 bases and J by 1 base, with 7 bases left in between. Germline assignment: CDR1 SQVTM and CDR2 ANQGSEA. The CDR3 is made up of 13 amino acids. For the CDR3, the DNA is TGCAGCGTTGAGGCAGGAAGCAATCAGCCCCAGCATTTT. It translates to CSVEAGSNQPQHF.

The chain combines TRBV2 with TRBJ1-1, with no clear D. Germline V CDR1 and CDR2: SNHLY, FYNNEI. V shed 2 bases and J shed 5 bases, with 6 bases lying between them. This CDR3 is 12 amino acids long. CDR3 nucleotide sequence: TGTGCCAGCAGTGAAATGTCGACTGAAGCTTTCTTT. This encodes CASSEMSTEAFF.

This clone was seen just once. The rearrangement links TRBV9 to TRBJ2-7, with a weak D call TRBD2 (7 bases). The CDR3 has 17 residues. The germline V and J ends were trimmed by 4 bases and 5 bases, with 25 bases remaining between them. Germline V gene data show CDR1 as SGDLS and CDR2 as YYNGEE. Here the CDR3 DNA reads TGTGCCAGCAGCCCTTCCGGTACGGGGGCGGGAGCCCACGAGCAGTACTTC. The encoded protein is CASSPSGTGAGAHEQYF.

V is TRBV19 and J is TRBJ1-1, with D uncertain. V lost 1 base and J 6 bases, leaving 9 bases between the germline ends. The CDR3 runs to 13 residues. Per the germline V gene, CDR1 is LNHDA and CDR2 is SQIVND (reference sequence). CDR3 nucleotides: TGTGCCAGTAGTATAGGGGCCACGGCTGAAGCTTTCTTT. The encoded protein is CASSIGATAEAFF.

The genes are TRBV4-1 and TRBJ1-1; D remains ambiguous. Germline V gene sequence: CDR1 MGHRA, CDR2 YSYEKL. The CDR3 is made up of 13 amino acids. The V end was cut by 1 base, the J end by 2 bases, with 5 bases between. CDR3 residues: CASSQGSNTEAFF. CDR3 in DNA: TGCGCCAGCAGCCAAGGCAGTAACACTGAAGCTTTCTTT.

V usage is TRBV6-5 and J usage is TRBJ2-7; D is perhaps TRBD1 (6 bases). This CDR3 is 12 amino acids long. Germline assignment: CDR1 MNHEY and CDR2 SVGAGI. Trimming took off 10 bases at V and 1 base at J, with 11 bases between the two ends. Here the CDR3 DNA reads TGTGCCACCGGGGACAAATCCTACGAGCAGTACTTC. Residues: CATGDKSYEQYF.

This sequence joins TRBV12-5 and TRBJ1-4; D gene unclear. The CDR3 loop spans 15 amino acids. V was shortened by 5 bases and J by 4 bases, with 14 bases between the two germline ends. Looked up from germline, CDR1 is LGHNT and CDR2 is FRNRAP. The CDR3 reads CASGLGGGVNEKLFF. In DNA form, the CDR3 reads TGTGCTAGTGGTCTCGGCGGAGGAGTTAATGAAAAACTGTTTTTT.

This chain joins TRBV5-1 and TRBJ2-7; the match to TRBD2 covers 10 bases. CDR3 size: 15 residues. Trimming cost V 0 bases and J 2 bases; bases outside gene matches: 2. In germline, CDR1 is SGHRS, CDR2 YFSETQ. Here the CDR3 DNA reads TGCGCCAGCAGCTTGGTAGCGGGGGGAACCTACGAGCAGTACGTC. Its translation is CASSLVAGGTYEQYV.